This TCR beta chain was obtained from a study of blood T cell repertoires in COVID-19. Original handling: Reference gene primers were amplified, and this amplification served to estimate nucleated cell counts. TCRdb's copy holds only in-frame clones and misses some; the assay was immunoSEQ multiplex PCR. Clone size and the V and J calls come from that table; the DNA yielded D and trimming. The sample lists around 25,000 clones, roughly 75% seen once, with 20% in the top ten. V was pared by 5 bases and J by 5 bases, with 8 bases of the junction left unmatched. CDR1 and CDR2 (germline): LNHDA, SQIVND (reference sequence). The CDR3 is 16 residues long.

The specimen sequenced was peripheral blood. The V gene is TRBV19, the J gene TRBJ2-2, with 10 bases that match TRBD2. The receptor comes from a human donor in a cohort sampled during active or convalescent COVID-19. The CDR3 loop is CASSALAGVDTGELFF. The CDR3 region has the DNA TGTGCCAGTAGTGCTCTAGCGGGAGTTGATACCGGGGAGCTGTTTTTT.